This T cell receptor (beta chain) came from a study of blood T cells in healthy people across ages. Study-wide background: Template-switching capture recovered about one barcoded beta molecule per two T cells.

Regarding the study as a whole: One million T cells yielded diversity estimates that were considered underestimates.

The length of the CDR3 is 15 residues. CDR1 and CDR2 (germline): LGHNA, YNFKEQ. With 4 bases removed from V and 5 bases from J, the gap between germline ends came to 14 bases. This clonotype showed up just a few times. The antigen remains undetermined. A J-beta primer mix and a sample-barcoded 5' primer were used in a second PCR of about 7 to 12 cycles. The authors tagged each cDNA molecule using a template-switch adaptor with 12 random nucleotides. MiXCR, applied by TCRdb to the 5' RACE reads, yields one record per CDR3 protein. Seen here are approximately 1.5 million distinct CDR3 sequences, about 35% observed once, and the top ten hold about 10%.

The receptor's source is a woman aged 25 to 45 in good health. The chain couples TRBV4-2 to TRBJ1-4; D uncertain. The sample consisted of blood. In nucleotides, the CDR3 is TGTGCCAGCAGCCGAGTGAGTGGGTCGAATGAAAAACTGTTTTTT. This codes for CASSRVSGSNEKLFF.